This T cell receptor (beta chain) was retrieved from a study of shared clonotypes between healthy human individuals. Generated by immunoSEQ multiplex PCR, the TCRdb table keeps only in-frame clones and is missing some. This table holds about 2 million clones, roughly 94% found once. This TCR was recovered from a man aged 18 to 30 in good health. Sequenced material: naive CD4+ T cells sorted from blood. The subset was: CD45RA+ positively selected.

The DNA of the CDR3 is TGCGCCAGCAGCCAACCTAGGACTAGCGGGAGTTACAATGAGCAGTTCTTC. Residues: CASSQPRTSGSYNEQFF. The chain employs TRBV4-3 and TRBJ2-1, with 13 bases lining up with TRBD2. The CDR3 contains 17 residues. The germline CDR1 and CDR2 sequences are LGHNA and YSLEER. V lost 2 bases and J lost 4; bases outside the gene matches: 5.